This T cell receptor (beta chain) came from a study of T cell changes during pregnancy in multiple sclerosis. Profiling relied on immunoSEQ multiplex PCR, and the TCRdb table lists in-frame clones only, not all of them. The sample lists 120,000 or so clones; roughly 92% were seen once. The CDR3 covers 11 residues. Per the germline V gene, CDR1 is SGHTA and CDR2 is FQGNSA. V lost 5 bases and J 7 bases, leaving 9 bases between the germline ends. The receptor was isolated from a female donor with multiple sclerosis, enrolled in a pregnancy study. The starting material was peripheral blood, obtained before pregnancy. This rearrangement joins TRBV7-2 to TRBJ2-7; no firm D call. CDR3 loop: CASSPMEEQYF. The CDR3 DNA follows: TGTGCCAGCAGCCCCATGGAGGAGCAGTACTTC.